This T cell receptor (beta chain) was obtained from a study of cytomegalovirus exposure and HLA in healthy donors. The CDR3 has 12 residues. With 6 bases removed from V and 10 bases from J, the gap between germline ends came to 14 bases. Use of 60 Vbeta and 13 Jbeta primers characterized the PCR. Generated by immunoSEQ multiplex PCR, the TCRdb table keeps only in-frame clones and is missing some. The sample records roughly 150,000 clones, 70% to 80% being singletons. The chain combines TRBV5-3 with TRBJ2-1, with no clear D. TRBV5-3 is classed as an ORF, of uncertain function. Material for sequencing was PBMCs. The TCR was taken from a man aged 25-45 years in good health and CMV-seronegative. For the CDR3, the DNA is TGTGCCAGAACCTTCTTTTCGTTAGAGCAGTTCTTC. This gives the protein CARTFFSLEQFF.